This T cell receptor beta chain was identified in a study of blood T cells in healthy people across ages. For the study at large: T cells yielded about one barcoded beta molecule per two cells through template switching.

The V end was cut by 4 bases, the J end by 7 bases, with 15 bases between. Per the germline V gene, CDR1 is SGHRS and CDR2 is YFSETQ. The CDR3 spans 15 residues. General observations from the study: It was not known whether donors were CMV positive (a possible confounder of expanded clonotype changes).

This clonotype was picked up a small number of times. What it binds is not known. The donors, aged 6 to 90, were healthy Caucasians from Russia. Sample-barcoded 5' priming and a J-beta primer mix drove a second PCR of about 7 to 11 cycles. TCRdb reprocessed the 5' RACE reads via MiXCR and lists one record per CDR3 protein. The data hold about 970,000 distinct CDR3 sequences, with roughly 51% observed a single time. This TCR derives from a woman in her sixties or seventies in good health. Sequenced input: blood. The V gene is TRBV5-1, the J gene TRBJ1-6; D is perhaps TRBD1 (5 bases). The CDR3 sequence: CASSVLQVPNSPLHF. For the CDR3, the DNA is TGCGCCAGCAGCGTCCTACAGGTCCCGAATTCACCCCTCCACTTT.